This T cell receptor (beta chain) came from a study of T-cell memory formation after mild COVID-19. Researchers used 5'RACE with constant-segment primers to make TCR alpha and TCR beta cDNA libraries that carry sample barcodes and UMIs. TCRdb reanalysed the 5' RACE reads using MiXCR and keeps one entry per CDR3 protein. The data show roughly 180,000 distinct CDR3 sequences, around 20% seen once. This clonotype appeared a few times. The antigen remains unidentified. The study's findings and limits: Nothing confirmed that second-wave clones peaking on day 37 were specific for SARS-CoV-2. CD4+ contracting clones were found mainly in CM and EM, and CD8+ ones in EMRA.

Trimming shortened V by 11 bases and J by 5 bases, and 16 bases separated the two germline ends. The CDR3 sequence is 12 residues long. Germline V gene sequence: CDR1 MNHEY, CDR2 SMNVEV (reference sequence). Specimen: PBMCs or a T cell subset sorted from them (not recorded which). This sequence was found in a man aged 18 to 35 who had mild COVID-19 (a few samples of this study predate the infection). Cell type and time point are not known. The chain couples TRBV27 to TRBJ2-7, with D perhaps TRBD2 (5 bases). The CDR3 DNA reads TGTGCCTCCCACGGGAAACGGAACGAGCAGTACTTC. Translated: CASHGKRNEQYF.